This paragraph reports one T cell receptor beta chain. This record comes from a study of long-term antiretroviral therapy in people with HIV. Prior to DNA extraction, the samples held 1-10 million cryopreserved PBMC. A v3.0 immunoSEQ assay was performed at survey level. TCRdb's table, derived via immunoSEQ multiplex PCR, lists solely in-frame clones and lacks some. The sample includes about 17,000 clones, more than 80% of them seen just once. In germline, CDR1 is GTSNPN, CDR2 SVGIG (reference sequence). The junction had 1 base not matched to a gene; V was cut back by 6 bases and J by 0 bases. The CDR3 is 13 amino acids.

This TCR was recovered from a man aged 18 to 30 with HIV. The sample here was unsorted PBMCs, taken 0.3 years after starting antiretroviral therapy. V is TRBV30 and J is TRBJ2-2, with 7 bases aligning to TRBD2. The CDR3: CACGGSNTGELFF. CDR3 DNA: TGTGCCTGCGGGGGGTCGAACACCGGGGAGCTGTTTTTT.